The text below deals with one T cell receptor beta chain. No cognate antigen has been identified for it. Per-nucleotide qualities are absent, and no much larger clonotype sits a single base away. Collaborating institutions collected whole blood in K2EDTA tubes following their own protocols. For TCRbeta analysis, collaborators shipped samples in one of three forms: frozen whole blood, isolated PBMCs, or DNA extracted from either of those sample types. This sample is part of a study of blood T cell repertoires in COVID-19 (dated by TCRdb to about 2020). Regarding the complete study: The collaborator samples originated in the United States, Italy and Spain and spanned the acute and convalescent phases of COVID-19. The prospective study material was composed of cDNA or gDNA derived from T cells, B-cell-depleted T cells, or PBMCs. Where available, HLA class I and class II types were obtained from metadata supplied by the sample provider rather than from assay-based typing. A freely available public database, intended as a resource for researchers studying the immune response to SARS-CoV-2, is where the repertoires were released. Samples were obtained from the ongoing ImmuneRACE study (first 160 participants) and from about 1,300 subjects provided by 6 global collaborators. The sample metadata nearly always contained a de-identified subject ID, COVID-19 status, age in years and sex. Subjects who had been exposed to COVID-19, were actively infected with it, or had recovered from it provided the deeply sampled blood TCRbeta repertoires that made up the dataset. Broader findings and caveats from the paper: How much clinical and demographic metadata was included differed by source and by participant, and the metadata was provided uncurated.

Spanning cysteine to phenylalanine, the CDR3 consists of 16 amino acids. Only the CDR3 DNA is retained, 48 bases long and in frame from the first base. V loses 3 bases at its end and J loses 4 bases; junction bases beyond the gene matches: 8. From a lookup of the germline V gene (reference sequence), CDR1 and CDR2 are GTSNPN and SVGIG. The immunoSEQ Assay, a bias-controlled multiplex PCR, was used to amplify TCRbeta CDR3 regions from genomic DNA. On the authors' methods: Nucleated cell counts per sample were estimated from amplification of reference gene primers within the assay. To quantify the absolute abundance of each unique TCRbeta CDR3 rearrangement, sequence reads were collapsed and filtered. Productive Simpson clonality was computed per sample as the square root of Simpson's diversity index over productive rearrangements. As stored in TCRdb, this immuneACCESS dataset retains in-frame rearrangements with V and J assigned. A fraction of the clones does not appear; measured against another copy, unresolved V genes explain less than half of the discrepancy, and the remainder lacks a known reason. V and J calls and clone size follow that table, whereas D and trimming were derived from the DNA. The sample table shows some 64,000 clones, and 65% to 80% are seen once. The ten top clones hold roughly 20% of the sample.

Recombination connected TRBV30 to TRBJ2-1; 11 of the junction bases match TRBD2. The sequence derives from a man between 60 and 75 years old with acute or convalescent COVID-19. Sequenced material: peripheral blood. The nucleotide sequence reads TGTGCCTGGAGCCAAACCGGGACTAGCGGATACAATGAGCAGTTCTTC. This gives the protein CAWSQTGTSGYNEQFF.